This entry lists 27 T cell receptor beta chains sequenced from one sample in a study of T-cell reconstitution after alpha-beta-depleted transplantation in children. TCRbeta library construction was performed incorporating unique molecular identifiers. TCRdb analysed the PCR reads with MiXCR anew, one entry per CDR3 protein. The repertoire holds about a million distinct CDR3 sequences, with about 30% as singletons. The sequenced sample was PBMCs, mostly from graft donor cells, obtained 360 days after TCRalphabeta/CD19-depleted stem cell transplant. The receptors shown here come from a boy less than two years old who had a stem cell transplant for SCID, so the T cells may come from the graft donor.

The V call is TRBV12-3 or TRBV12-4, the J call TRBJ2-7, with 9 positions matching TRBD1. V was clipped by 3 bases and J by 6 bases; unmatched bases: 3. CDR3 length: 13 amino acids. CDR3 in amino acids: CASSFLDRGEQYF. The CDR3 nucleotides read TGTGCCAGCAGTTTCTTGGACAGGGGCGAGCAGTACTTC.

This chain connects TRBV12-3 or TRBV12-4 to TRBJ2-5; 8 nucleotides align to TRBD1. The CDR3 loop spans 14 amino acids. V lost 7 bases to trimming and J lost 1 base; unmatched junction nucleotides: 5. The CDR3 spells CASTLGTGQETQYF. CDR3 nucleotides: TGTGCCAGCACCCTGGGGACAGGCCAAGAGACCCAGTACTTC.

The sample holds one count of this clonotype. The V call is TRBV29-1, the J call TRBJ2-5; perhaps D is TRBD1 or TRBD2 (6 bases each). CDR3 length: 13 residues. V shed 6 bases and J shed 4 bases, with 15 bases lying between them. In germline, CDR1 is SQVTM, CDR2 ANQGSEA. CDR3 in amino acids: CSVGGRVGETQYF. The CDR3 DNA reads TGCAGCGTCGGGGGCAGGGTGGGAGAGACCCAGTACTTC. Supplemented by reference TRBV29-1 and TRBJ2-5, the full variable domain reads SAVISQKPSRDICQRGTSLTIQCQVDSQVTMMFWYRQQPGQSLTLIATANQGSEATYESGFVIDKFPISRPNLTFSTLTVSNMSPEDSSIYLCSVGGRVGETQYFGPGTRLLVL.

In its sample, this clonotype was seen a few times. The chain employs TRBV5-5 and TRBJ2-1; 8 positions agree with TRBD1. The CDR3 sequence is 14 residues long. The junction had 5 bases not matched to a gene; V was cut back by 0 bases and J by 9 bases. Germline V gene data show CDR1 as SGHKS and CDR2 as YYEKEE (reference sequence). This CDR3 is CASSLGTGPIEQFF. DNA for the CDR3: TGTGCCAGCAGCTTGGGGACAGGGCCCATTGAGCAGTTCTTC.

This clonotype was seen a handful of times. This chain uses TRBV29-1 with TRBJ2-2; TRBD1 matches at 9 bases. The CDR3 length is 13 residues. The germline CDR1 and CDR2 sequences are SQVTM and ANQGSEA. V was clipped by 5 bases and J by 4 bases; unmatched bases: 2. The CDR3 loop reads CSVRDRVTGELFF. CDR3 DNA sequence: TGCAGCGTTCGGGACAGGGTCACCGGGGAGCTGTTTTTT.

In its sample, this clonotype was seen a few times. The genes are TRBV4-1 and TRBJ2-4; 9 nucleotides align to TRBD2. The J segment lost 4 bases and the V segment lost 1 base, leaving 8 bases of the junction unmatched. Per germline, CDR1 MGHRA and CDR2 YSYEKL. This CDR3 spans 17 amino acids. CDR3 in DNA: TGCGCCAGCAGCCAAGGCAAGCCCGCGGGGGGGAAAAACATTCAGTACTTC. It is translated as CASSQGKPAGGKNIQYF.

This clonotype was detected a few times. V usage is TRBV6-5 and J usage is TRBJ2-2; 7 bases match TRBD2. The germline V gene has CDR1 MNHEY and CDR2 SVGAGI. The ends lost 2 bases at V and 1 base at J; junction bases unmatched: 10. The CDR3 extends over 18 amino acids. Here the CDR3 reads CASSYTPLRGMNTGELFF. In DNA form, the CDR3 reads TGTGCCAGCAGTTACACCCCACTGCGGGGGATGAACACCGGGGAGCTGTTTTTT.

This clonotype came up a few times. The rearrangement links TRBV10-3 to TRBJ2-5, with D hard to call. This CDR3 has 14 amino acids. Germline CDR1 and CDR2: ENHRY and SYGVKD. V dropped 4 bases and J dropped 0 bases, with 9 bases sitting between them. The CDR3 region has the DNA TGTGCCATCAGTGGTAGGCAGTACCAAGAGACCCAGTACTTC. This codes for CAISGRQYQETQYF.

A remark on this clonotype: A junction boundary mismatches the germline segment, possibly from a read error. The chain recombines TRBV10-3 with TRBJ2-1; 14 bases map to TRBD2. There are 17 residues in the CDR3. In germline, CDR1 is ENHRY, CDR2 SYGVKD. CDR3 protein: CASSRRLAGGLGNEQFF. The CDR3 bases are TGTGCCAGCAGTCGTCGACTAGCGGGGGGGCTCGGCAATGAGCAGTTCTTC.

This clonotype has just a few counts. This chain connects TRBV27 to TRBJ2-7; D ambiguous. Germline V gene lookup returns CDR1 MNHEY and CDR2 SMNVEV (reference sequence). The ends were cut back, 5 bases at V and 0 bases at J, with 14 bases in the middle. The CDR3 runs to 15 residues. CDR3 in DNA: TGTGCCAGCAGTCTTGAGATGAAAGGCTCCTACGAGCAGTACTTC. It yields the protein CASSLEMKGSYEQYF.

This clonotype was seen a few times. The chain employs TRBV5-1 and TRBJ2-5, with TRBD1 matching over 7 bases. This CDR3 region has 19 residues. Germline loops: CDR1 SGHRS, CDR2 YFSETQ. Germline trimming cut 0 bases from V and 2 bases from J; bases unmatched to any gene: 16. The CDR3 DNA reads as TGCGCCAGCAGCTTGGGCAGGGGGTTGCCTCGAAGAATACAAGAGACCCAGTACTTC. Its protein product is CASSLGRGLPRRIQETQYF.

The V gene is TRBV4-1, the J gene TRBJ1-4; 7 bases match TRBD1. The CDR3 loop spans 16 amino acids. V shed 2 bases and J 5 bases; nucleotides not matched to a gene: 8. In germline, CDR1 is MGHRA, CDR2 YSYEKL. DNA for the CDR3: TGCGCCAGCAGCCAACTCACCGGGACAGCGAATGAAAAACTGTTTTTT. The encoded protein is CASSQLTGTANEKLFF.

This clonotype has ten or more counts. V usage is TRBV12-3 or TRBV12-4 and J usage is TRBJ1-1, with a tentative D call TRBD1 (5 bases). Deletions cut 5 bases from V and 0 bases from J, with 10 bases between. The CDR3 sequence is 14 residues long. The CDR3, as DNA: TGTGCCAGCAGTCCCAGGGCAATGAACACTGAAGCTTTCTTT. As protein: CASSPRAMNTEAFF.

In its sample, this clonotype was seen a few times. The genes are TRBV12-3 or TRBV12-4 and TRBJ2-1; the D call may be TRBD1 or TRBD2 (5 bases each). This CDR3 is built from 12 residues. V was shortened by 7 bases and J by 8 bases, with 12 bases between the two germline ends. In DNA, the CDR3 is TGTGCCAGCATGGGGGAAAGCGATGAGCAGTTCTTC. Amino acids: CASMGESDEQFF.

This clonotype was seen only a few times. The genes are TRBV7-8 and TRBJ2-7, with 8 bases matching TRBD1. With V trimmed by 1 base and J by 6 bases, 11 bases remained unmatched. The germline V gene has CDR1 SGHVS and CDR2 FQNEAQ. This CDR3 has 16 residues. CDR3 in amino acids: CASSLEIGQGAREQYF. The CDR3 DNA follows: TGTGCCAGCAGCTTAGAGATTGGGCAGGGGGCCCGCGAGCAGTACTTC.

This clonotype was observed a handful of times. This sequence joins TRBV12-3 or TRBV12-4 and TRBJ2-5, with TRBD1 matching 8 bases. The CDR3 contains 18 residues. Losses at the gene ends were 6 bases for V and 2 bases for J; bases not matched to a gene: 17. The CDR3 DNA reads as TGTGCCAGCAGCTCCGAACCGAGGACAGGGCCGTTTCAAGAGACCCAGTACTTC. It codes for CASSSEPRTGPFQETQYF.

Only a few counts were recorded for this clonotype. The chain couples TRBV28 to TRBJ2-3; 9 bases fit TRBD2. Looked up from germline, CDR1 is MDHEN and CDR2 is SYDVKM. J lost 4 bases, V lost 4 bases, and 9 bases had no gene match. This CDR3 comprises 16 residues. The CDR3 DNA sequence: TGTGCCAGCAGTTGGTCCCGCCCTAGCGGGGCAGATACGCAGTATTTT. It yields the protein CASSWSRPSGADTQYF.

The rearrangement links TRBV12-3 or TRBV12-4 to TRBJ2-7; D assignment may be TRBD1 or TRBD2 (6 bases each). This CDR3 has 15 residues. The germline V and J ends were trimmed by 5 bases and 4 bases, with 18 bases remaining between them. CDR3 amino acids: CASSPRGQMDYEQYF. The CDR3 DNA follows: TGTGCCAGCAGTCCCCGGGGGCAAATGGATTACGAGCAGTACTTC.

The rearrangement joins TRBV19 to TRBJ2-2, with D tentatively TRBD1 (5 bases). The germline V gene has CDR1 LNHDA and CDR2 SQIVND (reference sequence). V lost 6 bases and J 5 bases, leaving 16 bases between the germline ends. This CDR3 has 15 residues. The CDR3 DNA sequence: TGTGCCAGTAGCCCCCTCAGGGAAGCAACCGGGGAGCTGTTTTTT. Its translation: CASSPLREATGELFF.

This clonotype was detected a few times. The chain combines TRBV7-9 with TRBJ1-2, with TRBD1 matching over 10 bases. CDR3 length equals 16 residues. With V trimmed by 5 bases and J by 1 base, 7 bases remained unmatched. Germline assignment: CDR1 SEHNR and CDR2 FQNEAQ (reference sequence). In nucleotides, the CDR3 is TGTGCCAGCAGCCCGGGACAGGGGATTCGTAACTATGGCTACACCTTC. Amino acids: CASSPGQGIRNYGYTF.

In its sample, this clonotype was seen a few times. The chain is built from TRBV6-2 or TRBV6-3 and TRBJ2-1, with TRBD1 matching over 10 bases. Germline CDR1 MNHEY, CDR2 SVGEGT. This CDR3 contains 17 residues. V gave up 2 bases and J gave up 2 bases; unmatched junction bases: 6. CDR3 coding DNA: TGTGCCAGCAGTTACACCTTCGGGACAGGGGCCTACAATGAGCAGTTCTTC. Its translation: CASSYTFGTGAYNEQFF.

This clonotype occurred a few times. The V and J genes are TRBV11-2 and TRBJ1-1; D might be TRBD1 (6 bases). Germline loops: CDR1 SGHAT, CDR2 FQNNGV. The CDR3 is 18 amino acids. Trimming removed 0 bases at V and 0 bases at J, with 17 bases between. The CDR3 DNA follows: TGTGCCAGCAGCTTAGATCGATACAGGGTCCAGGTGAACACTGAAGCTTTCTTT. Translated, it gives CASSLDRYRVQVNTEAFF.

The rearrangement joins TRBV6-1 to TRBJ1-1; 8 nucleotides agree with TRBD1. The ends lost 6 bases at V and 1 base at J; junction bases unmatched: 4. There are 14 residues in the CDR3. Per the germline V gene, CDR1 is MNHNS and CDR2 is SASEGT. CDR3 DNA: TGTGCCAGCAGACGGACAGGGCCGAACACTGAAGCTTTCTTT. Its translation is CASRRTGPNTEAFF.

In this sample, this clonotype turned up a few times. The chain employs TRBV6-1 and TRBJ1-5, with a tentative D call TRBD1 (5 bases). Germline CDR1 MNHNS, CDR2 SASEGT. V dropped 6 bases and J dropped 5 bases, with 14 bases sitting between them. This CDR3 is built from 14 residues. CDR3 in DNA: TGTGCCAGCAGACCGGGACGGAGATATCAGCCCCAGCATTTT. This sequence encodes CASRPGRRYQPQHF.

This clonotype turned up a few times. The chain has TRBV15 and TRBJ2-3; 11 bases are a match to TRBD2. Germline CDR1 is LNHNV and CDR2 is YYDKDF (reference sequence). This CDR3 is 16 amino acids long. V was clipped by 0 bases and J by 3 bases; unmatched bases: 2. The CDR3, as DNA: TGTGCCACCAGCAGAGACGCTAGCGGGGGGACAGATACGCAGTATTTT. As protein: CATSRDASGGTDTQYF.

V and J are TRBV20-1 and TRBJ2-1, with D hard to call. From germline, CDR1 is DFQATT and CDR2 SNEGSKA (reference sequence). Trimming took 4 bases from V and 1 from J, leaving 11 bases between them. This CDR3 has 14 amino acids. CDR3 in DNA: TGCAGTGCTAATCTGGGGTTTTCCTACAATGAGCAGTTCTTC. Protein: CSANLGFSYNEQFF.

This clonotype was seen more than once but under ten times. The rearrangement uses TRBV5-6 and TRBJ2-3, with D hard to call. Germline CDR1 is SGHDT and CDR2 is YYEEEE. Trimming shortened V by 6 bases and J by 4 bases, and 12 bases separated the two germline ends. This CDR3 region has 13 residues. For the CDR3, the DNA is TGTGCCAGCACCCAGAGACGACCAGATACGCAGTATTTT. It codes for CASTQRRPDTQYF.